This paragraph reports one TCR beta chain. This clone is a singleton in its sample. The specificity of this receptor is unknown. No much larger clone is present one base from it, and per-base qualities are unavailable. The library was built by means of the immunoSEQ multiplex PCR assay. The multiplex PCR relied on a mix of 60 forward primers for TCR Vbeta segments and 13 reverse primers for TCR Jbeta segments. The CDR3 region of rearranged TCR beta genes was amplified from genomic DNA by a multiplex PCR assay. Amplified TCR beta libraries were sequenced as 87-base-pair reads on the Illumina HiSeq System. For the original study's pipeline: A later analysis counted tens of millions of unique TCR beta chains across the 600 to 850 repertoires, and 10 million to 12 million of these chains were shared by at least two donors. Raw reads were error-corrected and collapsed into unique sequences by a nearest-neighbor algorithm in which closely related sequences were merged to remove PCR and sequencing errors. Alignment of CDR3 sequences to IMGT reference sequences was used to assign V, D and J gene segments. Each retained sequence needed at least a six-nucleotide match to both a V gene segment and a J gene segment. A rearrangement was called productive if the CDR3 had no stop codons and remained in frame with V and J, and every other rearrangement was called non-productive. CDR3 was defined according to IMGT convention as the region running from the second conserved V-encoded cysteine to the conserved J-encoded phenylalanine. In an earlier analysis of approximately 500 of the donors, sequences lacking an unambiguous match to a single V gene segment were excluded. In an earlier analysis of more than 500 of the donors, a V segment was called functional when productive rearrangements were above 56.7%, and segregating when the standard deviation between donors exceeded 5%. A statistical classification framework was built for diagnosing cytomegalovirus status from the catalog of TCR beta chain sequences. In a later analysis, TCR nucleotide sequences were compared against IMGT/GENE-DB human TR gene sequences so that V and J genes could be assigned. In a later analysis, CDR3 sequences and most-parsimonious VDJ recombination scenarios were assigned using the TCRdist pipeline. In a later analysis, every TCR beta chain was defined by the combination of its CDR3 amino acid sequence and its V-gene family, and reads without a unique V-gene family were dropped. As a way to deal with suspected cross-contamination and a sequencing artifact, a later analysis dropped 450 to 600 nucleotide sequences that were highly shared and had low generation probability. A later analysis calculated a clonal expansion index for each public chain from normalized within-repertoire ranks of inferred template counts. In a later analysis, generation probabilities were computed with a VDJ recombination model fitted to out-of-frame rearrangements, and the resulting probabilities were checked against IGoR. A later analysis scored TCR-TCR, TCR-HLA and TCR-CMV co-occurrence with hypergeometric tests, applying a repertoire-size bias correction to TCR pairs. False discovery rates were estimated in a later analysis by permuting HLA or CMV assignments 20 times. In a later analysis, co-occurring TCRs were grouped using DBSCAN, with TCRdist sequence similarity added in when clustering inside HLA-allele-positive subsets. For co-occurrence clustering, repertoires with fewer than 30,000 or more than 120,000 public chains were excluded, along with about five repertoires with anomalous nucleotide sharing. TCRdb carries this immuneACCESS record with in-frame sequences only. Its versions omit some clonotypes, under half of them owing to an unresolved V gene in the studies checked, with the rest unexplained. That table supplies the V and J calls and clone size; D and trimming were determined from the DNA. The sample yields 140,000 to 150,000 clones; 70% to 85% were counted once. The biggest ten clones account for roughly 9.7% of the sample.

V gives up 6 bases and J gives up 6 bases, and the segment between their germline ends measures 11 bases. From the cysteine up to the phenylalanine, the CDR3 has a length of 13 residues. CDR3 DNA is the only sequence kept; it has 39 bases, read in frame from the first base. CDR1 and CDR2 were assigned from the germline V gene as MDHEN and SYDVKM. In total, around 600 healthy bone marrow donors made up the cohort. Cohort members were all nominally healthy when sampled, although unrecorded immune exposures were likely present. The donor tested CMV seropositive, placing the donor among the roughly 270 seropositive members of the cohort. A peripheral blood sample was collected from each donor, and TCR beta sequencing was performed on peripheral blood mononuclear cells. Genomic DNA was extracted from the blood cell samples with the Qiagen DNeasy Blood Extraction Kit. This entry comes from a study of cytomegalovirus exposure and HLA in healthy donors (dated by TCRdb to 2016 to 2017). Background for the entire study: An earlier analysis of around 600 of the donors reported roughly 300 Gb of sequence data and roughly 110 million unique TCR beta sequences from about 200 million T cells. Alongside the repertoire data, information on donor age, sex, ethnicity and CMV serostatus was compiled. Along with the roughly 670-subject first cohort, a separate validation cohort of over a hundred different subjects was used. On average, around 200,000 unique TCR beta nucleotide sequences were sequenced per donor among 300 to 500 genotyped donors of the cohort, with about 17% of those sequences being non-productive. HLA typing covered class I and class II loci at four-digit resolution. In a later genetic analysis, genome-wide SNP genotypes for about 65% of the 666 donors were used, and that subset was treated as a discovery cohort. To study patterns of TCR occurrence, a later analysis re-analyzed previously published TCR beta repertoires from 500 to 850 donors and added high-resolution HLA genotyping. The aim of the study was to test whether cataloging public T cell receptors could identify signatures of past pathogen exposure. Roughly 5 DR-DQ haplotypes were handled as single units for association and clustering because linkage in the cohort was strong. Every discovery cohort repertoire had been produced on one sequencing platform. An early release covering 550 to 700 HLA-typed donors comprised approximately 290 gigabases of sequencing data and tens of millions of unique TCR sequences. Rather than drawing on any new phenotypic data, the later analysis identified candidate immune exposures from TCR beta sequences and the way those sequences occurred across donors. The T cell repertoires of 550 to 850 subjects were profiled by immunosequencing and related to cytomegalovirus serostatus. An earlier analysis of approximately 630 of the donors applied high-throughput TCR beta sequencing to assess whether each TCR beta V gene segment acted as functional or pseudogenic. To predict cytomegalovirus infection status, the study combined high-throughput TCR immunosequencing, statistical association of individual TCRs with disease status, and machine learning. Of the roughly 410 genotyped donors, more than 75% were placed in the genetic ancestry cluster associated with self-reported Caucasian donors. The number of donors typed differed by locus, with roughly 620-630 for A, B, C, DRB1 and DQB1, 522 for DQA1, nearly 610 for DPA1, and roughly 450 for DPB1.

Broader findings and caveats from the paper: The study gave a list of about 160 TCR beta chains associated with cytomegalovirus. A later analysis reported that several top co-occurrence clusters appeared linked to parvovirus B19, influenza, CMV and Epstein-Barr virus. Most TCR sequences were observed very rarely across donors, whereas some public TCRs were present in many individuals. A further reported finding was that TCR beta sequences accurately predicted the HLA-A and HLA-B alleles for most subjects in the first cohort. The sequencing pipeline was judged likely to have produced a cluster of highly shared sequence variants as a technical artifact. When HLA alleles, especially DR and DQ, strongly co-occurred, attributing TCR associations to individual alleles was difficult. Because the 87-base-pair reads could not distinguish some IMGT-functional V segments, including TRBV6-2 and TRBV6-3, those segments were excluded. Linkage disequilibrium might explain the correlated functional status among segregating V segments, but an unknown experimental factor could not be excluded. Only TCR beta chains were sequenced in this cohort, and the absence of alpha or paired-chain data limited detectable features. In an earlier analysis of 587 of the donors, most TCR beta V segments appeared in productive rearrangements about 87% or about 30% of the time, broadly matching IMGT annotations. For the cohort, immune exposure information was limited to CMV serostatus. Presence/absence analyses assumed roughly uniform sequencing depth across donors, an assumption that may not hold. In a later genetic analysis, a missense DCLRE1C variant was associated with V-gene and J-gene trimming of TCR beta chains, and the association was replicated in an independent cohort. In a later analysis, TCR association rates were found to vary across HLA loci, with the most associated TCRs seen for DRB1 alleles and the fewest for HLA-C alleles. Cytomegalovirus status was reported to be diagnosed by the classifier with high specificity and sensitivity in both the original and validation cohorts. At a false discovery rate of 0.05, a later analysis linked roughly 17,000 TCR beta sequences to specific HLA alleles. In a later analysis, most CMV-associated TCR beta chains were found to appear HLA-restricted, with HLA associations seemingly driven largely by CMV exposure. In vitro tests confirmed that a few of the cytomegalovirus-associated TCR beta chains recognize cytomegalovirus antigens. The earlier analysis of nearly 600 of the donors excluded 15 to 20 rarely observed V segments, including chromosome 9 orphons, because counts were too low. Compared with the approximately 720-donor mean, donors in an Asian-associated ancestry cluster had fewer N-insertions in productive TCRs, according to a later genetic analysis. Because some donors lacked HLA typing at each locus, the association tests relied only on the typed subset. The authors suggested that the approach could potentially be extended to other disease states and immunological phenotypes. Compared with equally common non-associated chains, HLA-associated TCR beta chains in a later analysis were more clonally expanded and had lower generation probabilities.

The sequenced material came from PBMCs. The TCR comes from a woman in her fifties or sixties in good health and CMV-seropositive. The rearranged chain carries TRBV28 and TRBJ2-2; a weak D assignment points to TRBD2 (5 bases agree). The DNA sequence is as follows: TGTGCCAGCAGAACGGGGATGTCCGGGGAGCTGTTTTTT. It codes for CASRTGMSGELFF.